These T cell receptor beta chains were read from a single sample in a study of Ad26.COV2.S vaccination and SARS-CoV-2 variants. The repertoire was sequenced with immunoSEQ multiplex PCR; TCRdb's copy has only in-frame clones and lacks some. The sample shows 100,000 or so clones, around 80% of them seen only once. The sequencing used peripheral blood, collected after recovery from COVID-19. These receptors were collected from a human donor who had recovered from COVID-19. CDR3s include the opening cysteine and the closing phenylalanine or tryptophan. D genes are given only for firm matches. The listing skips clone size in some rows; elsewhere it reads once, few, many or a size class.

d_call	v_call	j_call	clone_size	cdr3_length	cdr3_aa	cdr3_nt
NA	TRBV21-1	TRBJ1-6	NA	16	CASQTLKGSYNSPLHF	TGTGCCAGCCAGACCCTCAAGGGGTCCTATAATTCACCCCTCCACTTT
TRBD2	TRBV19	TRBJ2-1	once	14	CASSIRSGGDEQFF	TGTGCCAGTAGTATCCGGTCGGGGGGAGATGAGCAGTTCTTC
NA	TRBV5-1	TRBJ2-2	NA	16	CASGGGLGANTGELFF	TGCGCCAGCGGTGGGGGGCTAGGCGCGAACACCGGGGAGCTGTTTTTT
NA	TRBV5-4	TRBJ2-5	NA	16	CASSLHGRVQVGTQYF	TGTGCCAGCAGCTTACACGGTCGAGTCCAAGTCGGGACCCAGTACTTC
NA	TRBV4-3	TRBJ1-4	few	17	CASSQVFSGTADEKLFF	TGCGCCAGCAGCCAAGTATTCTCCGGGACGGCTGATGAAAAACTGTTTTTT
TRBD1	TRBV9	TRBJ1-4	few	15	CASSVEGQGNEKLFF	TGTGCCAGCAGCGTAGAGGGACAGGGTAATGAAAAACTGTTTTTT
NA	TRBV3-1/TRBV3-2	TRBJ1-4	NA	14	CASSQSGAIEKLFF	TGTGCCAGCAGCCAATCAGGGGCTATCGAAAAACTGTTTTTT
TRBD1	TRBV28	TRBJ1-1	NA	14	CASSLTDRGLVAFF	TGTGCCAGCAGTTTGACCGACAGGGGGCTCGTCGCTTTCTTT
NA	TRBV12-3/TRBV12-4	TRBJ1-1	NA	12	CATGPRDTEAFF	TGTGCCACCGGACCTCGGGACACTGAAGCTTTCTTT
NA	TRBV28	TRBJ2-7	NA	12	CASRLREYEQYF	TGTGCCAGCAGACTCAGGGAGTACGAGCAGTACTTC
NA	TRBV4-3	TRBJ1-1	NA	14	CASSPKMGSTEAFF	TGCGCCAGCAGCCCAAAGATGGGGAGCACTGAAGCTTTCTTT
NA	TRBV7-9	TRBJ2-7	NA	15	CASSLGPAGFGEQYF	TGTGCCAGCAGCTTAGGTCCCGCAGGGTTTGGCGAGCAGTACTTC
TRBD2	TRBV29-1	TRBJ2-5	NA	14	CSVAPRGVGETQYF	TGCAGCGTTGCCCCCCGGGGGGTCGGTGAGACCCAGTACTTC
TRBD1	TRBV18	TRBJ2-7	NA	15	CASSPRQGAGHEQYF	TGTGCCAGCTCACCAAGACAGGGGGCGGGCCACGAGCAGTACTTC
TRBD1	TRBV18	TRBJ1-2	NA	15	CASSPDRDRPYGYTF	TGTGCCAGCTCACCGGATCGGGACAGACCCTATGGCTACACCTTC
NA	TRBV27	TRBJ2-3	NA	13	CASSLRVTDTQYF	TGTGCCAGCAGTTTAAGGGTAACAGATACGCAGTATTTT
NA	TRBV6-5	TRBJ2-1	NA	15	CASRGGQGVYNEQFF	TGTGCCAGCAGGGGGGGGCAGGGGGTTTACAATGAGCAGTTCTTC
NA	TRBV5-5	TRBJ2-7	NA	12	CASSFQGYEQYF	TGTGCCAGCAGCTTTCAGGGCTACGAGCAGTACTTC
TRBD1	TRBV7-9	TRBJ2-5	NA	13	CASRTDRKETQYF	TGTGCCAGCAGGACGGACAGGAAAGAGACCCAGTACTTC
NA	TRBV5-1	TRBJ1-1	once	15	CASSLTLGANTEAFF	TGCGCCAGCAGCCTGACCCTCGGGGCGAACACTGAAGCTTTCTTT
TRBD1	TRBV5-1	TRBJ1-6	few	15	CASSLRQGSESPLHF	TGCGCCAGCAGCCTCAGACAGGGCTCAGAATCACCCCTCCACTTT
NA	TRBV20-1	TRBJ1-1	NA	11	CSATSNTEAFF	TGCAGTGCCACGTCAAACACTGAAGCTTTCTTT
NA	TRBV5-6	TRBJ1-2	once	17	CASTSLIGAGGNYGYTF	TGTGCCAGCACCTCCCTCATCGGGGCAGGAGGGAACTATGGCTACACCTTC
TRBD1	TRBV5-5	TRBJ1-2	few	13	CASSLETGWGYTF	TGTGCCAGCAGCTTGGAGACAGGGTGGGGCTACACCTTC
TRBD1	TRBV7-9	TRBJ2-1	NA	15	CASSPGQGEYNEQFF	TGTGCCAGCAGCCCCGGACAGGGGGAGTACAATGAGCAGTTCTTC
NA	TRBV30	TRBJ2-6	NA	14	CAWSRGSGANVLTF	TGTGCCTGGAGTAGGGGGTCCGGGGCCAACGTCCTGACTTTC
NA	TRBV19	TRBJ2-5	NA	13	CASSIDPRGTQYF	TGTGCCAGTAGTATAGACCCTAGGGGGACCCAGTACTTC
TRBD2	TRBV6-5	TRBJ2-3	NA	15	CASSPLAGGLDTQYF	TGTGCCAGCAGTCCCCTAGCGGGGGGTTTAGATACGCAGTATTTT
NA	TRBV12-5	TRBJ2-7	NA	13	CASQRGAGYEQYF	TGTGCTAGCCAGAGGGGGGCGGGCTACGAGCAGTACTTC
NA	TRBV18	TRBJ1-1	NA	15	CASSPLDSSSTEAFF	TGTGCCAGCTCACCCTTGGACAGTTCTAGCACTGAAGCTTTCTTT
NA	TRBV5-6	TRBJ1-2	NA	14	CASSLGRINYGYTF	TGTGCCAGCAGCTTGGGAAGGATCAACTATGGCTACACCTTC
NA	TRBV7-2	TRBJ2-5	NA	15	CASSNYGGLGETQYF	TGTGCCAGCAGTAACTACGGCGGGTTGGGAGAGACCCAGTACTTC
NA	TRBV5-5	TRBJ2-1	NA	12	CASSLTGREGFF	TGTGCCAGCAGCTTGACGGGCAGGGAAGGGTTCTTC
NA	TRBV28	TRBJ1-4	once	14	CASSFWRGNEKLFF	TGTGCCAGCAGTTTCTGGAGGGGTAATGAAAAACTGTTTTTT
TRBD2	TRBV5-6	TRBJ2-1	once	15	CASSLGGAAYNEQFF	TGTGCCAGCAGCCTGGGAGGGGCGGCCTACAATGAGCAGTTCTTC
NA	TRBV24-1	TRBJ2-2	NA	15	CATSDRTVNTGELFF	TGTGCCACCAGTGACCGGACGGTGAACACCGGGGAGCTGTTTTTT
TRBD2	TRBV11-2	TRBJ2-3	NA	15	CASSRPGLAPDTQYF	TGTGCCAGCAGCCGACCGGGACTAGCGCCTGATACGCAGTATTTT
NA	TRBV6-5	TRBJ2-5	NA	14	CASSYSWDQETQYF	TGTGCCAGCAGTTACTCGTGGGACCAAGAGACCCAGTACTTC
NA	TRBV30	TRBJ1-6	NA	12	CAWRPGESPLHF	TGTGCCTGGAGGCCGGGGGAATCACCCCTCCACTTT
NA	TRBV5-1	TRBJ1-2	NA	15	CASSLAGGANYGYTF	TGCGCCAGCAGCTTGGCGGGAGGGGCTAACTATGGCTACACCTTC
TRBD1	TRBV6-1	TRBJ1-1	NA	14	CASSQRTGETEAFF	TGTGCCAGCAGTCAGAGGACAGGGGAGACTGAAGCTTTCTTT
TRBD1	TRBV30	TRBJ1-2	NA	15	CAWSVKTGTGDGYTF	TGTGCCTGGAGTGTTAAAACCGGGACAGGGGATGGCTACACCTTC
TRBD2	TRBV5-1	TRBJ2-5	NA	16	CASSLAVAGEGETQYF	TGCGCCAGCAGCTTGGCAGTAGCGGGGGAAGGTGAGACCCAGTACTTC
NA	TRBV12-3/TRBV12-4	TRBJ1-1	few	12	CASSFTPTEAFF	TGTGCCAGCAGTTTTACCCCCACTGAAGCTTTCTTT
NA	TRBV30	TRBJ1-2	NA	13	CAWSVLRGSGYTF	TGTGCCTGGAGTGTACTAAGGGGAAGTGGCTACACCTTC
NA	TRBV3-1/TRBV3-2	TRBJ2-5	NA	16	CASSQGATGGQETQYF	TGTGCCAGCAGCCAAGGCGCAACTGGGGGGCAAGAGACCCAGTACTTC
NA	TRBV6-5	TRBJ2-7	NA	11	CASTGNYEQYF	TGTGCCAGTACAGGAAACTACGAGCAGTACTTC
TRBD1	TRBV19	TRBJ1-5	NA	14	CASAPGTASQPQHF	TGTGCCAGCGCGCCCGGGACAGCAAGTCAGCCCCAGCATTTT
NA	TRBV11-2	TRBJ1-4	NA	14	CASSLSGSREKLFF	TGTGCCAGCAGCTTATCAGGGTCTCGGGAAAAACTGTTTTTT
NA	TRBV9	TRBJ2-1	NA	16	CASSSLPGGQGNEQFF	TGTGCCAGCAGCTCCCTCCCTGGGGGGCAGGGCAATGAGCAGTTCTTC
NA	TRBV18	TRBJ2-5	NA	14	CASSDSALRETQYF	TGTGCCAGCTCAGACAGCGCCCTTCGAGAGACCCAGTACTTC
TRBD1	TRBV9	TRBJ1-2	NA	13	CASSPGTDYGYTF	TGTGCCAGCAGCCCGGGGACAGACTATGGCTACACCTTC
NA	TRBV5-1	TRBJ1-1	NA	12	CASTSSGTEAFF	TGCGCCAGCACGTCAAGCGGCACTGAAGCTTTCTTT
NA	TRBV5-1	TRBJ2-7	NA	15	CASSLAPGTSYEQYF	TGCGCCAGCAGCTTGGCCCCCGGGACCTCCTACGAGCAGTACTTC
NA	TRBV19	TRBJ1-1	NA	13	CASSQAPNTEAFF	TGTGCCAGTAGTCAGGCCCCGAACACTGAAGCTTTCTTT
TRBD1	TRBV2	TRBJ1-5	NA	13	CASRDRDRAPQHF	TGTGCCAGCAGGGACCGGGACAGGGCACCCCAGCATTTT
NA	TRBV4-1	TRBJ1-5	NA	16	CASSQVGQISNQPQHF	TGCGCCAGCAGCCAAGTAGGGCAGATTAGCAATCAGCCCCAGCATTTT
NA	TRBV7-6	TRBJ1-2	NA	14	CASSLGPGDGGYTF	TGTGCCAGCAGCTTAGGCCCAGGGGACGGTGGCTACACCTTC
NA	TRBV6-2/TRBV6-3	TRBJ2-5	NA	11	CASSEQETQYF	TGTGCCAGCAGCGAGCAAGAGACCCAGTACTTC